This T cell receptor (beta chain) comes out of a study of human T cells and chemical hapten exposure. The wider study: Patch tests containing 0.01% DPC, applied to the upper back, were read at 6 days. Patients, chiefly female, had alopecia areata, totalis or universalis. General study points: Controls formed significantly fewer large CDR3 similarity clusters than expanded TCRs did. Sensitizing to DPC left TCRs with a frequency above 1 in 1000 unaltered.

The germline CDR1 and CDR2 sequences are DFQATT and SNEGSKA (reference sequence). V lost 1 base and J lost 10; bases outside the gene matches: 6. The CDR3 runs 15 residues. This clonotype occurred many times. Its specificity is unknown. Described time point: patch test 1, 2 weeks after DPC sensitization. Treatment noted: therapeutic diphenylcyclopropenone sensitization with weekly scalp DPC. Total RNA came from unfractionated whole blood. TCRdb processed the RACE reads anew with MiXCR; each CDR3 protein has one entry. The profile shows some 41,000 distinct CDR3 sequences, over 3.5% of them singletons. This receptor was obtained from a man aged 45-65 years with alopecia areata. Some clones in this sample may be carry-over from other donors' samples. The specimen comprised whole blood, sampled in connection with sensitization to the hapten diphenylcyclopropenone (DPC). The chain carries TRBV20-1 and TRBJ2-1; 14 bases line up with TRBD2. The CDR3 bases are TGCAGTGCTAGAGCGGGACTAGCGGGAGTCGGCGAGCAGTTCTTC. This codes for CSARAGLAGVGEQFF.